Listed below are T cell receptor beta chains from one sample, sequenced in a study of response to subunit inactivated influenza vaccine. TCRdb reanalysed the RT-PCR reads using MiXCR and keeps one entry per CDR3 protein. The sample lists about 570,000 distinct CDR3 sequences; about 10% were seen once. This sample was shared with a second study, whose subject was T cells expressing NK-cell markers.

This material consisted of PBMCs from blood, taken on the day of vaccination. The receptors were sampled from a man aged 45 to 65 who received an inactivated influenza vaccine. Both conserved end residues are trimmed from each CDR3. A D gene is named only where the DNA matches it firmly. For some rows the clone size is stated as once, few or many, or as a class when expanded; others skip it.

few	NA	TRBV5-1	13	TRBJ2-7	ASSLGVATTYEQY
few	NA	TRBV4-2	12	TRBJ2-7	ASSQDEAGYEQY
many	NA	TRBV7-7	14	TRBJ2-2	ASSLVAGYGTGELF
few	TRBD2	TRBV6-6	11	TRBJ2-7	ASWTSGRSEQY
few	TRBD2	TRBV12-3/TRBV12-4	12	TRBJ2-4	ASSGGTSEAIQY
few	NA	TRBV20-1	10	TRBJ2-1	SASRTINEQF
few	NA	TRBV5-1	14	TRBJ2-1	ASSLHTLSSYNEQF
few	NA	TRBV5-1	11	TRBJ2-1	ASSSGGAVEQF
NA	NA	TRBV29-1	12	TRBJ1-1	SVDPRQGNTEAF
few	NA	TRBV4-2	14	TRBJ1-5	ASSQDLYPGNQPQH
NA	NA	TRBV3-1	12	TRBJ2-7	ASSPAGISYEQY
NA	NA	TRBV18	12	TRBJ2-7	ASSPLGVAQEQY
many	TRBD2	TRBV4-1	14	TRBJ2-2	ASSPRLAGAVGELF
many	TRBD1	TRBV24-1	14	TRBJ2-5	ATSDPSGTGRETQY
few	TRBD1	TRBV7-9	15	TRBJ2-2	ASSSPPGTGNTGELF
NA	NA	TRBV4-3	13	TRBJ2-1	ASSQDLGGGFEQF
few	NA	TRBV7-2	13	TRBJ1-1	ASSLAGGMGTEAF
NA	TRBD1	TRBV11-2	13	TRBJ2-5	ASSSLQGSLGTQY
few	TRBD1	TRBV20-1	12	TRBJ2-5	SARVDRGQETQY
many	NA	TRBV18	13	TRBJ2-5	ASSPPGRSQETQY
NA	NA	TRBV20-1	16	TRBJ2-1	SARVVGASGATYNEQF
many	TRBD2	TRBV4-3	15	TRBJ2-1	ASSQEQGLAGEYEQF
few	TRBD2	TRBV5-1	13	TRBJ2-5	ASTSGLARQETQY
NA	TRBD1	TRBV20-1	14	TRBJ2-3	SARETGAANTDTQY
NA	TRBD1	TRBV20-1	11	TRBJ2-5	SARSTGKETQY
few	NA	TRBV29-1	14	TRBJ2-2	SVEESGDANTGELF
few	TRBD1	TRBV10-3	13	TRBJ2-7	AISPGQGNPYEQY
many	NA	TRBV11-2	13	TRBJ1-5	ASSSGPDNYQPQH
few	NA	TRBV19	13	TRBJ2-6	ASSIGHSGANVLT
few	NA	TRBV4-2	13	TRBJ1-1	ASSQEGRQNTEAF
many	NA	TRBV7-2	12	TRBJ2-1	ASSWVSSAHEQF
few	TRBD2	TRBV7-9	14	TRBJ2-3	ASSLSGGRGTDTQY
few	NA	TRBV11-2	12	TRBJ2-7	ASSSLGNPYEQY
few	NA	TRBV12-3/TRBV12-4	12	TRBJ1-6	ASVASSYNSPLH
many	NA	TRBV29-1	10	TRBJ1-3	SVNLDTQRLY
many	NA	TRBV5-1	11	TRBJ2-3	ASSLVPVDTQY
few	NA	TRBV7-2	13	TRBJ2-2	ASSPVPLREGELF
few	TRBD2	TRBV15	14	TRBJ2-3	ATSMFLGGSTDTQY
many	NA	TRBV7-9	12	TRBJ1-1	ASSFGHLNTEAF
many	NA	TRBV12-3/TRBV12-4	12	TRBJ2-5	ASSLQGGQETQY
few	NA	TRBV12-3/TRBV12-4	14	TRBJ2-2	ASSLDGTANTGELF
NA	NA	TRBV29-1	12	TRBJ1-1	SVDPRGSSTEAF